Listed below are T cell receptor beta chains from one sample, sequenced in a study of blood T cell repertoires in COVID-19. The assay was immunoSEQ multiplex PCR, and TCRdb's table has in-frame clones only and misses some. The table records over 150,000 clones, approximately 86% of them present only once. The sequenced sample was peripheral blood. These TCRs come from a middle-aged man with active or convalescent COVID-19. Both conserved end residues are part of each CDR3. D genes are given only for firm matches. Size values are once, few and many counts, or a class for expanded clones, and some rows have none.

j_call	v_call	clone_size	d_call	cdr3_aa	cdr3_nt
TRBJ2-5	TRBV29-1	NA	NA	CSHTAGTQETQYF	TGCAGCCACACTGCCGGGACTCAAGAGACCCAGTACTTC
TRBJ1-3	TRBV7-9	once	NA	CASRSNGNTIYF	TGTGCCAGCAGGTCAAATGGAAACACCATATATTTT
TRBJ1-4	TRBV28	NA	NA	CATTTFSEKLFF	TGTGCCACTACCACGTTTAGTGAAAAACTGTTTTTT
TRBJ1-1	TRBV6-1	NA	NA	CASSEGLLNTEAFF	TGTGCCAGCAGTGAGGGACTCCTGAACACTGAAGCTTTCTTT
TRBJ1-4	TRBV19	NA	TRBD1	CASSNRQGNEKLFF	TGTGCCAGTAGTAACAGACAGGGGAATGAAAAACTGTTTTTT
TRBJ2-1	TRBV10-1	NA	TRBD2	CASSEARLAGGPSFF	TGCGCCAGCAGTGAGGCGAGACTAGCGGGAGGGCCATCATTCTTC
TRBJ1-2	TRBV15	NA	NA	CATSSYGGDYGYTF	TGTGCCACCAGCAGCTACGGGGGGGACTATGGCTACACCTTC
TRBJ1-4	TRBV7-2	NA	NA	CASRMGGTSNEKLFF	TGTGCCAGCAGAATGGGGGGGACCTCTAATGAAAAACTGTTTTTT
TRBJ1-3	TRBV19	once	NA	CASRTSSGNTIYF	TGTGCCAGTAGGACTAGCTCTGGAAACACCATATATTTT
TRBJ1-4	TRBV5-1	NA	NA	CASRTETATNEKLFF	TGCGCCAGCCGTACGGAGACCGCAACTAATGAAAAACTGTTTTTT
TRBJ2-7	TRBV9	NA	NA	CASSVAVTGHEQYF	TGTGCCAGCAGCGTAGCGGTCACTGGTCACGAGCAGTACTTC
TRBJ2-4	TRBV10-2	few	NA	CATKPAGFDKNIQYF	TGCGCCACCAAACCGGCAGGGTTCGACAAAAACATTCAGTACTTC
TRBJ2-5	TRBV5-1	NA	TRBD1	CASSDSGGSETQYF	TGCGCCAGCAGCGATTCAGGGGGCAGTGAGACCCAGTACTTC
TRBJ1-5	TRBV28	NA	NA	CASSTGYQPQHF	TGTGCCAGCAGTACAGGTTATCAGCCCCAGCATTTT
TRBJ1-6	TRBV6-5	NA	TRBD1	CASSYLTGGISPLHF	TGTGCCAGCAGTTACTTGACAGGGGGGATTTCACCCCTCCACTTT
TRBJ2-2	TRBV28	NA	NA	CASSLGGTGELFF	TGTGCCAGCAGTTTAGGAGGGACCGGGGAGCTGTTTTTT
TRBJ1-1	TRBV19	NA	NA	CASSISHLQANTEAFF	TGTGCCAGTAGTATAAGTCATCTACAGGCCAACACTGAAGCTTTCTTT
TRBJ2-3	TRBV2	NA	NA	CASSDYVLTDTQYF	TGTGCCAGCAGTGATTACGTACTGACAGATACGCAGTATTTT
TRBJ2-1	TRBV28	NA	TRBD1	CASTRTGSYNEQFF	TGTGCCAGCACGAGGACAGGCTCCTACAATGAGCAGTTCTTC
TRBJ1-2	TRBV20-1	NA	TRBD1	CSASYYHRGFGYTF	TGCAGTGCTAGTTATTATCACAGGGGTTTCGGCTACACCTTC
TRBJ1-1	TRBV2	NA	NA	CASEPQNMNTEAFF	TGTGCCAGCGAACCCCAGAACATGAACACTGAAGCTTTCTTT
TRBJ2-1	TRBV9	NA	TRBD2	CASSAGLGLNEQFF	TGTGCCAGCAGCGCAGGACTAGGATTGAATGAGCAGTTCTTC
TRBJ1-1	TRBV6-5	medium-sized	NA	CASSYRQTQEAFF	TGTGCCAGCAGTTACCGACAGACACAAGAAGCTTTCTTT
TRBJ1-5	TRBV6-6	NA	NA	CASEVSGSNQPQHF	TGTGCCAGCGAGGTCTCAGGGAGCAATCAGCCCCAGCATTTT
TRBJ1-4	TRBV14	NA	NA	CASSPPGGINEKLFF	TGTGCCAGCAGCCCGCCGGGAGGGATCAATGAAAAACTGTTTTTT
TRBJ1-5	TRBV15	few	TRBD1	CATSILRGRVVQPQHF	TGTGCCACCAGCATCCTCAGGGGGCGAGTGGTTCAGCCCCAGCATTTT
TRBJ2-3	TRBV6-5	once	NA	CASSPWESTDTQYF	TGTGCCAGCAGTCCCTGGGAGAGCACAGATACGCAGTATTTT
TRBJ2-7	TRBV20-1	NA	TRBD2	CSASLRGDAYEQYF	TGCAGTGCTAGTCTGCGGGGGGATGCCTACGAGCAGTACTTC
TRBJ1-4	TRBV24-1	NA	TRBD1	CATSDPRGDRGGEKLFF	TGTGCCACCAGTGACCCGAGGGGGGACAGGGGAGGAGAAAAACTGTTTTTT
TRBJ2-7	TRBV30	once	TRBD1	CAWSVGGTGYEQYF	TGTGCCTGGAGTGTAGGGGGGACAGGATACGAGCAGTACTTC
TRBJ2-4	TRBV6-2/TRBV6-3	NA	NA	CASSYDRPSSQYF	TGTGCCAGCAGTTACGACAGGCCCTCTTCTCAGTACTTC
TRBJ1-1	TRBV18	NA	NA	CASSSTGERTLTAFF	TGTGCCAGCTCATCGACAGGTGAAAGAACACTGACAGCTTTCTTT
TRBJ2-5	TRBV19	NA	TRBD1	CASSPRTGWETQYF	TGTGCCAGTAGTCCAAGGACAGGATGGGAGACCCAGTACTTC
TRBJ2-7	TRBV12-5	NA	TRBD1	CASGLLDRVRTSSYEQYF	TGTGCTAGTGGTTTGTTGGACAGGGTGAGGACGAGCTCCTACGAGCAGTACTTC
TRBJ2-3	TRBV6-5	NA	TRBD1	CASRSRTGDADTQYF	TGTGCCAGCAGATCCCGGACAGGGGACGCAGATACGCAGTATTTT
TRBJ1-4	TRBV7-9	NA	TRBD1	CASSWRQGDEKLFF	TGTGCCAGCAGCTGGAGACAGGGGGATGAAAAACTGTTTTTT
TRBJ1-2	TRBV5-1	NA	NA	CASSPSGAPRGYTF	TGCGCCAGCAGTCCGAGCGGTGCCCCACGTGGCTACACCTTC
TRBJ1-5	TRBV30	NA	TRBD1	CAWSVTGTGLQPQHF	TGTGCCTGGAGTGTAACTGGGACAGGGCTTCAGCCCCAGCATTTT
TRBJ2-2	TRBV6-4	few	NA	CASSVEGGGTGELFF	TGTGCCAGCAGTGTGGAGGGAGGAGGCACCGGGGAGCTGTTTTTT
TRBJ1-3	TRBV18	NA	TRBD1	CASSQGQADTGNTIYF	TGTGCCAGCTCACAGGGACAGGCTGATACTGGAAACACCATATATTTT
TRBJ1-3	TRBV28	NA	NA	CASRPSGGRGSGNTIYF	TGTGCCAGCAGACCGAGCGGGGGCAGGGGCTCTGGAAACACCATATATTTT